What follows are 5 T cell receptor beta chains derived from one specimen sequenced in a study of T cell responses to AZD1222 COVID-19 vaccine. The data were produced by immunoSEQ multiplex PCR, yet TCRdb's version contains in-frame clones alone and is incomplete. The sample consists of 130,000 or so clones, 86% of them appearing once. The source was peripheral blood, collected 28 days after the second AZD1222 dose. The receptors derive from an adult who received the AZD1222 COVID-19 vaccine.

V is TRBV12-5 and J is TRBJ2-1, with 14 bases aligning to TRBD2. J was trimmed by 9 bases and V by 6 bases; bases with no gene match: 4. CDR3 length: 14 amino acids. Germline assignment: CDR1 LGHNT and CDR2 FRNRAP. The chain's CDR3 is CASGPGLAGGEQFF. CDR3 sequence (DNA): TGTGCTAGTGGCCCCGGACTAGCGGGGGGTGAGCAGTTCTTC.

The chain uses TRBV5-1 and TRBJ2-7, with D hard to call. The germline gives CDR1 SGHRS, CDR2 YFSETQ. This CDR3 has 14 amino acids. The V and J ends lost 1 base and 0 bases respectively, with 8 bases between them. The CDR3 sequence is CASSLLPDSYEQYF. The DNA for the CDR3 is TGCGCCAGCAGCTTGCTTCCGGACTCCTACGAGCAGTACTTC.

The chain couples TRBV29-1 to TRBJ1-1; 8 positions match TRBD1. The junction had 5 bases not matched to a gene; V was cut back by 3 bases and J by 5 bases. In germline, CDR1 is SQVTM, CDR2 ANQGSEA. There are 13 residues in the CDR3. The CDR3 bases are TGCAGCGTTGAGCGACAGGGGTTGACTGAAGCTTTCTTT. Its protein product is CSVERQGLTEAFF.

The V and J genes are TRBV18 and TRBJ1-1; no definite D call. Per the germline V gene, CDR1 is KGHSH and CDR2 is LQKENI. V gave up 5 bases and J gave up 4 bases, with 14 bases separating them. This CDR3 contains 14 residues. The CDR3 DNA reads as TGTGCCAGCTCAGATTCCGGGGTTAGCACTGAAGCTTTCTTT. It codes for CASSDSGVSTEAFF.

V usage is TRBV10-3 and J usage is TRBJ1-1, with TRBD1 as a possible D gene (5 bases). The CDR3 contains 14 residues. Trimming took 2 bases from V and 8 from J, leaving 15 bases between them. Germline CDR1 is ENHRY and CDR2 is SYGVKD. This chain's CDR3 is CAISETGQPAEAFF. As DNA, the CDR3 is TGTGCCATCAGTGAGACCGGACAACCCGCAGAAGCTTTCTTT.